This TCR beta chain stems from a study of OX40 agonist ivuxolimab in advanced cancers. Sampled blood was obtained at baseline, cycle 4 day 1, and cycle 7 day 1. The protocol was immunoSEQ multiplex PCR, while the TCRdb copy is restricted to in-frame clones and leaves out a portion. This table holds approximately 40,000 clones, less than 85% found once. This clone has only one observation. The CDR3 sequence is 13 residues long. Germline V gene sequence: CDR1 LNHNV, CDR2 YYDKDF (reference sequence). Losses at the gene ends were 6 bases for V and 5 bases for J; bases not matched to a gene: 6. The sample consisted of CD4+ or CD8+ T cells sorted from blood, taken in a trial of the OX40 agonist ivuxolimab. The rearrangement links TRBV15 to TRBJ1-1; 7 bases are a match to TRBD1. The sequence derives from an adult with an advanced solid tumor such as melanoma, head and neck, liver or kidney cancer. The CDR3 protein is CATRYDRATEAFF. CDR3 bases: TGTGCCACCAGGTATGACAGGGCTACTGAAGCTTTCTTT.